A selection of T cell receptor beta chains follows, all from one sample in a study of shared clonotypes between healthy human individuals. TCRdb's copy holds only in-frame clones and misses some; the assay was immunoSEQ multiplex PCR. The data show about 2.5 million clones, about 90% seen once. Sequenced material: naive CD4+ T cells from PBMCs. The source of these receptors is a man in his late teens or twenties in good health. Some clones in this sample may be carry-over from other donors' samples. Each CDR3 is given with its conserved first and last residue. The D gene is left open where the match is weak. Clone size is stated in some rows and not others, as once, few, many or a class when expanded.

V,size,D,J,DNA,CDR3
TRBV5-4,.,TRBD1,TRBJ1-1,TGTGCCAGCAGCGACCGGGACAGGTGGAACACTGAAGCTTTCTTT,CASSDRDRWNTEAFF
TRBV6-5,.,TRBD1,TRBJ1-1,TGTGCCAGCAGCCGCCGGAGGGACAGGGCTGAAGCTTTCTTT,CASSRRRDRAEAFF
TRBV28,.,TRBD2,TRBJ2-7,TGTGCCAGCAGTGCGGGACTAGCGGGAGTGGGCGAGCAGTACTTC,CASSAGLAGVGEQYF
TRBV30,.,.,TRBJ1-4,TGTGCCGGGAGGGGTGAAAAACTGTTTTTT,CAGRGEKLFF
TRBV7-9,few,.,TRBJ2-1,TGTGCCAGCAGCTTTGCGGGCTCCTACAATGAGCAGTTCTTC,CASSFAGSYNEQFF
TRBV18,.,TRBD2,TRBJ2-1,TGTGCCAGCGCCCCTCGAGGCGGGAGGGTCTCCTACAATGAGCAGTTCTTC,CASAPRGGRVSYNEQFF
TRBV2,.,TRBD2,TRBJ2-3,TGTGCCAGCAGCAAATCGACTAGCTTGTCAAATACGCAGTATTTT,CASSKSTSLSNTQYF
TRBV5-1,.,TRBD2,TRBJ2-1,TGCGCCAGCAGCGCGGGACTACACCCCTCTGGCAATGAGCAGTTCTTC,CASSAGLHPSGNEQFF
TRBV6-5,.,.,TRBJ1-2,TGTGCCAGCAGTTCCATCTGGGCTAGGGGCTACACCTTC,CASSSIWARGYTF
TRBV5-8,.,TRBD2,TRBJ2-5,TGTGCCAGCAGCTCAACTAGCGGGGGAGAGACCCAGTACTTC,CASSSTSGGETQYF
TRBV18,.,TRBD1,TRBJ1-1,TGTGCCAGCTTAACACAGGGGGCCGTTTTTGGCACTGAAGCTTTCTTT,CASLTQGAVFGTEAFF
TRBV23-1,few,.,TRBJ1-2,TGCGCCAGCAGTCACGGGGCCGGGGGTGACTATGGCTACACCTTC,CASSHGAGGDYGYTF
TRBV12-5,.,TRBD1,TRBJ2-3,TGTGCTAGTGGCCTCGACAGGGGGCCTGGAGATACGCAGTATTTT,CASGLDRGPGDTQYF
TRBV30,.,.,TRBJ1-4,TGTGCCTGGAGTGTAGGAACCCCTAATGAAAAACTGTTTTTT,CAWSVGTPNEKLFF
TRBV6-5,.,.,TRBJ2-7,TGTGCCAGCAGTGGAAATTACGAGCAGTACTTC,CASSGNYEQYF
TRBV21-1,.,.,TRBJ1-1,TGTGCCAGCAGCAAGCGGTGGCAGGGAAACACTGAAGCTTTCTTT,CASSKRWQGNTEAFF
TRBV29-1,.,.,TRBJ1-2,TGCAGCGTTCAGGGGACCTGGGATAACTATGGCTACACCTTC,CSVQGTWDNYGYTF
TRBV4-1,.,.,TRBJ2-5,TGCGCCAGCAGCGACTTCCATCTTGCCGGGACACTCCGCGGGACCCAGTACTTC,CASSDFHLAGTLRGTQYF
TRBV19,.,TRBD1,TRBJ2-1,TGTGCCAGTAAGCGCAGGGGGCTGCCCAATGAGCAGTTCTTC,CASKRRGLPNEQFF
TRBV5-1,.,.,TRBJ1-5,TGCGCCAGCAGCTTGTCTCTTCTCCAGGGAAATCAGCCCCAGCATTTT,CASSLSLLQGNQPQHF
TRBV9,.,.,TRBJ1-3,TGTGCCAGCAATCGGGGGGCAGGAAACACCATATATTTT,CASNRGAGNTIYF
TRBV29-1,once,TRBD1,TRBJ2-7,TGCAGCACAGGGGGCTCGGGGGAGCAGTACTTC,CSTGGSGEQYF
TRBV9,.,TRBD1,TRBJ1-2,TGTGCCAGCAGCGTCGGGACAGGGACCTATGGCTACACCTTC,CASSVGTGTYGYTF
TRBV4-3,.,.,TRBJ2-2,TGCGCCAGCAGCCAAGCGCAGGGTGCGAACACCGGGGAGCTGTTTTTT,CASSQAQGANTGELFF
TRBV25-1,.,.,TRBJ2-2,TGTGCCAGCAGTGAATCGGGGTACACCGGGGAGCTGTTTTTT,CASSESGYTGELFF
TRBV6-1,.,TRBD1,TRBJ2-5,TGTGCCAGCAGTAGGACAGGCCTGGGAGAGACCCAGTACTTC,CASSRTGLGETQYF
TRBV9,.,.,TRBJ2-5,TGTGCCAGCAGCGTAGATACAGGGAGGGCCCAGTACTTC,CASSVDTGRAQYF
TRBV7-9,.,TRBD2,TRBJ2-3,TGTGCCAGCAGCCGAGCAGCGGGAGCGTTCGCAGATACGCAGTATTTT,CASSRAAGAFADTQYF
TRBV5-1,.,.,TRBJ2-1,TGCGCCAGCAGTCCGGACGGAGACAATGAGCAGTTCTTC,CASSPDGDNEQFF
TRBV2,.,.,TRBJ2-5,TGTGCCAGCAGACCCGACAGGAATCAAGAGACCCAGTACTTC,CASRPDRNQETQYF
TRBV5-1,.,.,TRBJ2-3,TGCGCCAGCAGCTTGCTAGCGTGGGGGGCAGATACGCAGTATTTT,CASSLLAWGADTQYF
TRBV6-6,.,.,TRBJ2-3,TGTGCCAGCAGTTACTCGAAAGACTATCCCACAGATACGCAGTATTTT,CASSYSKDYPTDTQYF
TRBV6-1,.,.,TRBJ2-5,TGTGCCAGCAGGGGCTTTGGCCGTGGGGAGACCCAGTACTTC,CASRGFGRGETQYF
TRBV28,.,.,TRBJ1-3,TGTGCCAGCAGTTTACCCCCAGGCTCTGGAAACACCATATATTTT,CASSLPPGSGNTIYF
TRBV28,.,.,TRBJ1-5,TGTGCCAGCAGTTTAGGCCCCAGAGCGGGACAGCCCCAGCATTTT,CASSLGPRAGQPQHF
TRBV7-9,.,.,TRBJ1-1,TGTGCCAGCAGCCAAGCAACCCCCCAGAACACTGAAGCTTTCTTT,CASSQATPQNTEAFF
TRBV5-1,.,.,TRBJ2-7,TGCGCCAGCAGAGTAGATGGGGGTCCCTACGAGCAGTACTTC,CASRVDGGPYEQYF
TRBV18,.,.,TRBJ1-4,TGTGCCAGCTCACCAGGGGGTCCTCCCAATGAAAAACTGTTTTTT,CASSPGGPPNEKLFF
TRBV5-6,.,.,TRBJ2-5,TGTGCCAGCAGCTTAAGGGGGCAAGAGACCCAGTACTTC,CASSLRGQETQYF